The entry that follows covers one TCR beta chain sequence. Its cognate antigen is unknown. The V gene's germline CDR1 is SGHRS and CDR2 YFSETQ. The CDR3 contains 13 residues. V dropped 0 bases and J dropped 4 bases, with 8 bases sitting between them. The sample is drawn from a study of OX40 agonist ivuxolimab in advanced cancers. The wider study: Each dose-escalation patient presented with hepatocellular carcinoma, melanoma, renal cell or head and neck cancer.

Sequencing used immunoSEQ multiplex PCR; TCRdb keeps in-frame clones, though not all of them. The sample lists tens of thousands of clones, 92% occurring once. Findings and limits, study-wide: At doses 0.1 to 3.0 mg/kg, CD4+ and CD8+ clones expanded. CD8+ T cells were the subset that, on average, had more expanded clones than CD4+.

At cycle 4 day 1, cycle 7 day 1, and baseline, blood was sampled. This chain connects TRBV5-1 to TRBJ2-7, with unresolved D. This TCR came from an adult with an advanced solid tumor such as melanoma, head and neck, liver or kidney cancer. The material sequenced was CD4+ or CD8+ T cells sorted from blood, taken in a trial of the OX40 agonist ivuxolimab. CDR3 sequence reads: CASSLGAVYEQYF. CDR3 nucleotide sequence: TGCGCCAGCAGCTTGGGGGCAGTTTACGAGCAGTACTTC.